This T cell receptor (beta chain) stems from a study of T cells in Graves' hyperthyroidism and ophthalmopathy. Study-level results: Most clonotypes expanded in thyroid above 0.001 were likewise present in blood. Classification by a 13 V-J model distinguished ophthalmopathy from stable hyperthyroidism.

Many counts were recorded for this clonotype. What it recognizes is unknown. TCR beta CDR3 region amplification was performed from RNA transcripts. HTBI primers were used for first-round RT-PCR of the TCR CDR3. MiXCR was run by TCRdb on the multiplex PCR reads, yielding one entry per CDR3 protein. The sample has about 600,000 distinct CDR3 sequences; roughly 15% are singletons. This CDR3 spans 15 amino acids. Trimming removed 3 bases from V and 3 bases from J; junction bases left unmatched: 8. The germline gives CDR1 MNHNY, CDR2 SVGAGI (reference sequence). Patients having uncontrolled infection, another autoimmune disease, pregnancy or lactation were not included. This sample holds PBMCs from under 11 ml fresh peripheral blood.

The source is a woman in her forties or fifties with Graves' ophthalmopathy. J is TRBJ2-7 and V is TRBV6-6, with 7 bases identical to TRBD2. Sequenced material: blood. CDR3 nucleotides: TGTGCCAGCAGTTATGGAGCTAGCGGTAGCTACGAGCAGTACTTC. Protein: CASSYGASGSYEQYF.